The 3 T cell receptor beta chains below come from one sample, sequenced in a study of blood T cell repertoires in COVID-19. Profiling relied on immunoSEQ multiplex PCR, and the TCRdb table lists in-frame clones only, not all of them. The sample lists around 94,000 clones, roughly 90% seen once, with under 6.5% in the top ten. The specimen sequenced was peripheral blood. The receptors derive from a woman between 45 and 60 years old with COVID-19, enrolled during active disease.

This clone was counted once. The chain combines TRBV7-2 with TRBJ2-1, with 13 bases identical to TRBD2. CDR1 is SGHTA, CDR2 FQGNSA, per germline. The CDR3 covers 15 residues. After removal of 6 bases from V and 6 bases from J, the junction contained 5 bases not matched to a gene. CDR3 protein: CASRRTSGGVNEQFF. CDR3 bases: TGTGCCAGCAGACGGACTAGCGGGGGTGTCAATGAGCAGTTCTTC.

V is TRBV28 and J is TRBJ2-5, with 8 bases that match TRBD1. Trimming cost V 5 bases and J 4 bases; bases outside gene matches: 9. CDR3 length equals 15 residues. The germline CDR1 and CDR2 sequences are MDHEN and SYDVKM. CDR3 in amino acids: CASSPSTGGGETQYF. The CDR3 DNA is TGTGCCAGCAGTCCAAGCACAGGGGGTGGAGAGACCCAGTACTTC.

This chain uses TRBV5-1 with TRBJ2-7, with D maybe TRBD2 (6 bases). V was pared by 1 base and J by 2 bases, with 10 bases between. This CDR3 region has 14 residues. Per germline, CDR1 SGHRS and CDR2 YFSETQ. The CDR3 DNA follows: TGCGCCAGCAGCTTGTTACTAGCCACCTACGAGCAGTACTTC. This encodes CASSLLLATYEQYF.